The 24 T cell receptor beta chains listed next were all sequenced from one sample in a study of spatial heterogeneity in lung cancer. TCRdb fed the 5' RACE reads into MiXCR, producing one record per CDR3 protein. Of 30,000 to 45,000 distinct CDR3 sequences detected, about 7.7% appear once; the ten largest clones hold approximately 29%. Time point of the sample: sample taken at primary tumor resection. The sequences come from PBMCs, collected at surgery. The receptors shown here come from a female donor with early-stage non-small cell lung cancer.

In nucleotides, the CDR3 is TGTGCCAGCAGGCGTGCGGGGGCATCTGGAAACACCATATATTTT. The encoded protein is CASRRAGASGNTIYF. V usage is TRBV27 and J usage is TRBJ1-3, with a weak D call TRBD1 (6 bases). Germline assignment: CDR1 MNHEY and CDR2 SMNVEV (reference sequence). The CDR3 is 15 residues long. V lost 6 bases and J lost 1, with 13 bases in between.

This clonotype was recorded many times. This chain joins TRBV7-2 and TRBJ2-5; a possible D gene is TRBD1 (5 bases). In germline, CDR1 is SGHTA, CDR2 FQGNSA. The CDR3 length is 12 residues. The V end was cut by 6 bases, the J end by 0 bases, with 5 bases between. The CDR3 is CASRGDQETQYF. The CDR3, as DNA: TGTGCCAGCAGAGGGGACCAAGAGACCCAGTACTTC. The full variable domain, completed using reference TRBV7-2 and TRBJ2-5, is GAGVSQSPSNKVTEKGKDVELRCDPISGHTALYWYRQSLGQGLEFLIYFQGNSAPDKSGLPSDRFSAERTGGSVSTLTIQRTQQEDSAVYLCASRGDQETQYFGPGTRLLVL.

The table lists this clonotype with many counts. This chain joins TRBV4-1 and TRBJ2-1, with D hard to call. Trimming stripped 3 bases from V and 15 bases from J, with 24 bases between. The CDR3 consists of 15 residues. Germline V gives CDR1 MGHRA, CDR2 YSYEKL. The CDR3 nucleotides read TGCGCCAGCAGCCACCCAGAAACCCCCCTATTTTCGAGGTTCTTC. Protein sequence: CASSHPETPLFSRFF.

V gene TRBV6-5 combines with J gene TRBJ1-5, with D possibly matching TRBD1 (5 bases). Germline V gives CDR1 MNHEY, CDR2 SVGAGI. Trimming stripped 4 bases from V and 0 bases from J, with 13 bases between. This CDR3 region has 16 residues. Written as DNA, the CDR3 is TGTGCCAGCAGTTCCCAGGGCCCATATAGCAATCAGCCCCAGCATTTT. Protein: CASSSQGPYSNQPQHF.

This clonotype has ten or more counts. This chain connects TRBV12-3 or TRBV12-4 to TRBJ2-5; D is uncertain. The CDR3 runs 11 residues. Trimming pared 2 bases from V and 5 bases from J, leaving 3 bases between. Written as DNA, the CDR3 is TGTGCCAGCAGTTTAATGGAGACCCAGTACTTC. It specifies CASSLMETQYF.

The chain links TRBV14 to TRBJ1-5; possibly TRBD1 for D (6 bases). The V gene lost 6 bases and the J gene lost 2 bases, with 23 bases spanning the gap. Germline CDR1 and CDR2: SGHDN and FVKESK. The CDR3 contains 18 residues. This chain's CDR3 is CASRRQSKGGRRNQPQHF. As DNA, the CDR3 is TGTGCCAGCAGACGGCAAAGTAAAGGGGGGCGGCGCAATCAGCCCCAGCATTTT.

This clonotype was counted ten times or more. CDR3 region: CASSRSDNVIEKLFF. CDR3 bases: TGTGCCAGCAGCCGTTCAGACAACGTTATTGAAAAACTGTTTTTT. This chain connects TRBV7-9 to TRBJ1-4; no clear D. The length of the CDR3 is 15 residues. With 5 bases removed from V and 7 bases from J, the gap between germline ends came to 17 bases. Germline assignment: CDR1 SEHNR and CDR2 FQNEAQ (reference sequence). Full variable domain (outside the CDR3, taken from reference TRBV7-9 and TRBJ1-4): DTGVSQNPRHKITKRGQNVTFRCDPISEHNRLYWYRQTLGQGPEFLTYFQNEAQLEKSRLLSDRFSAERPKGSFSTLEIQRTEQGDSAMYLCASSRSDNVIEKLFFGSGTQLSVL.

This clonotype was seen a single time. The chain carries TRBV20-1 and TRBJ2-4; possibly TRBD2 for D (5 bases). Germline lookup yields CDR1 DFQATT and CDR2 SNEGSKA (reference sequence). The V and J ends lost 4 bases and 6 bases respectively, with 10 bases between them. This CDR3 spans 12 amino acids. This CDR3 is CSAILAPNIQYF. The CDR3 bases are TGCAGTGCTATCCTAGCTCCAAACATTCAGTACTTC.

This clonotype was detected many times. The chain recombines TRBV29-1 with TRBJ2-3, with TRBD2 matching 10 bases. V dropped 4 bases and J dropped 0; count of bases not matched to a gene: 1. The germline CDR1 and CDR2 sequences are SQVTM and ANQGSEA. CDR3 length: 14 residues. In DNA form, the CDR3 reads TGCAGCGTTGCTAGCGGGAGAAGCACAGATACGCAGTATTTT. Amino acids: CSVASGRSTDTQYF.

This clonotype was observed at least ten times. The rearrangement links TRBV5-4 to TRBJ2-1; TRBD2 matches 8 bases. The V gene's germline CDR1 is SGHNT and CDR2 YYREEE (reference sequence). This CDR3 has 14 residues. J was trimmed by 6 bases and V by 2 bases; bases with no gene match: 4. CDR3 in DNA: TGTGCCAGCAGCTTTTGGACTAGCACCAATGAGCAGTTCTTC. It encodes CASSFWTSTNEQFF.

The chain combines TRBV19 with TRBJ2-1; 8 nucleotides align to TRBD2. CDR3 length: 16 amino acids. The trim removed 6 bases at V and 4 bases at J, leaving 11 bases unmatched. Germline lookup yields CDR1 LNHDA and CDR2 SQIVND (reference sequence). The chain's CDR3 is CASSPMGSGAYNEQFF. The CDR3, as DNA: TGTGCCAGTAGCCCCATGGGTAGCGGGGCTTACAATGAGCAGTTCTTC.

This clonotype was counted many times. The CDR3 DNA sequence: TGCAGTGCTAGTGTGGGGAAGACTGAAGCTTTCTTT. This codes for CSASVGKTEAFF. The chain carries TRBV20-1 and TRBJ1-1; D is uncertain. Between the trimmed V and J ends, which lost 3 bases and 5 bases, there was a span of 10 bases. The CDR3 runs 12 residues. Germline CDR1 is DFQATT and CDR2 is SNEGSKA (reference sequence).

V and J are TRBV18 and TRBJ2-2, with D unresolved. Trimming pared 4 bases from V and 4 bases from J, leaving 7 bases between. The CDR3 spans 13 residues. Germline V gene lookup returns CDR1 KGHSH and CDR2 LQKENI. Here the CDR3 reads CASSLASTGELFF. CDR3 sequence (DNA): TGTGCCAGCTCACTGGCCAGCACCGGGGAGCTGTTTTTT.

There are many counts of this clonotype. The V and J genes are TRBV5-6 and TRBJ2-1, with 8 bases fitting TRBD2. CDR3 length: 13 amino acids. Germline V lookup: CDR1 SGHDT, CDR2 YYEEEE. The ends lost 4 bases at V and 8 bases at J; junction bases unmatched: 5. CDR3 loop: CASSSGSGYEQFF. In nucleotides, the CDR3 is TGTGCCAGCAGCAGCGGGAGTGGGTATGAGCAGTTCTTC.

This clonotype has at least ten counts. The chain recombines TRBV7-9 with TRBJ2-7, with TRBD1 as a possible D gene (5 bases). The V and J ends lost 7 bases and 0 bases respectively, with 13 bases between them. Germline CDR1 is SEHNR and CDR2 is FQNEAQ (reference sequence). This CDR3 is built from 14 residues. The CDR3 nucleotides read TGTGCCAGCACCGGTTTGCAGGGCTCCTACGAGCAGTACTTC. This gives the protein CASTGLQGSYEQYF. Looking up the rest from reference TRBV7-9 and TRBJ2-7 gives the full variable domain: DTGVSQNPRHKITKRGQNVTFRCDPISEHNRLYWYRQTLGQGPEFLTYFQNEAQLEKSRLLSDRFSAERPKGSFSTLEIQRTEQGDSAMYLCASTGLQGSYEQYFGPGTRLTVT.

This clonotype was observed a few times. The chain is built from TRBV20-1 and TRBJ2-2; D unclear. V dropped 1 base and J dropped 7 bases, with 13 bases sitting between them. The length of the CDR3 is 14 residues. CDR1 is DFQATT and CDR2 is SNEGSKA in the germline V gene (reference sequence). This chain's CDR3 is CSARVPGLVGELFF. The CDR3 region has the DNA TGCAGTGCTAGAGTCCCAGGATTGGTCGGGGAGCTGTTTTTT.

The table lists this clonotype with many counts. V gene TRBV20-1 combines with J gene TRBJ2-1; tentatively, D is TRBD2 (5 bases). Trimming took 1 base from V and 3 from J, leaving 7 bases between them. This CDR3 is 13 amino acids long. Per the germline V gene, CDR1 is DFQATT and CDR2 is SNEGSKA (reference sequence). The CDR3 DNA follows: TGCAGTGCTAGAGGCGGGCTCTACAATGAGCAGTTCTTC. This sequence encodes CSARGGLYNEQFF.

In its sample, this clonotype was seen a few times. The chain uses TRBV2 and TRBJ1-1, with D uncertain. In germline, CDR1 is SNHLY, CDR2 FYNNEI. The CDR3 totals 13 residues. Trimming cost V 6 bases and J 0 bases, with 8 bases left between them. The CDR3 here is CASRDQLNTEAFF. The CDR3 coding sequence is TGTGCCAGCAGAGACCAGCTGAACACTGAAGCTTTCTTT.

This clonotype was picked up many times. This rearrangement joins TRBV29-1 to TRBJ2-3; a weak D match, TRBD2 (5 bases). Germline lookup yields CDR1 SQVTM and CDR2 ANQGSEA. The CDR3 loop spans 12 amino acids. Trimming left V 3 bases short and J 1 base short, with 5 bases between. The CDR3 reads CSVDGGTDTQYF. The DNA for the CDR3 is TGCAGCGTTGACGGGGGCACAGATACGCAGTATTTT.

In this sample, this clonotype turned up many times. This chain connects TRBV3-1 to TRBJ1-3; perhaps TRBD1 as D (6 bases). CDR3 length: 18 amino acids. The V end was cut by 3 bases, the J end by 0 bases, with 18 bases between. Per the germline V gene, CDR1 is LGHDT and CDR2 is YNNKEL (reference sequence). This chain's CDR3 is CASSHDTRQAPSGNTIYF. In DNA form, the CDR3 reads TGTGCCAGCAGCCACGACACACGACAGGCTCCCTCTGGAAACACCATATATTTT.

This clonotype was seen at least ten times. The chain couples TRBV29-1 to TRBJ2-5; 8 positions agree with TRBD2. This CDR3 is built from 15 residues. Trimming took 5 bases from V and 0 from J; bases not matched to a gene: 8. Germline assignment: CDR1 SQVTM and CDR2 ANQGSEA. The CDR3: CSVITSGGYQETQYF. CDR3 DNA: TGCAGCGTTATTACTAGCGGAGGATACCAAGAGACCCAGTACTTC.

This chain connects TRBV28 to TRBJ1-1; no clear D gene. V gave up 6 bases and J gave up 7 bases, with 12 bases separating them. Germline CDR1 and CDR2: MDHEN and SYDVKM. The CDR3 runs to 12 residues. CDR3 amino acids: CASRESSDEAFF. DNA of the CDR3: TGTGCCAGCAGGGAATCAAGCGATGAAGCTTTCTTT.

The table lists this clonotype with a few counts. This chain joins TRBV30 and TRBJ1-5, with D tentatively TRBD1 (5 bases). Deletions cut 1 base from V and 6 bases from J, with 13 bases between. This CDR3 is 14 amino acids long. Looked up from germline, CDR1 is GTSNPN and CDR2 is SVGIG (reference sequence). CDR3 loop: CAWSAGREGQPQHF. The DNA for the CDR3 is TGTGCCTGGAGTGCGGGCAGGGAGGGTCAGCCCCAGCATTTT.

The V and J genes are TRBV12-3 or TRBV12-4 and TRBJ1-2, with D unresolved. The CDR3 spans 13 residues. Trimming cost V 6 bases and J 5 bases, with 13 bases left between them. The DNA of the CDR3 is TGTGCCAGCAGCTTGACACAGTTGTATGGCTACACCTTC. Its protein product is CASSLTQLYGYTF.